The text below deals with one TCR beta chain. This clone turned up a few times. The antigen it recognizes is unknown. No per-base quality is available; no much larger clone lies one base away. For TCR Vbeta sequencing, memory CD4+ T cells were sorted ex vivo from the peripheral blood of both healthy controls and narcolepsy patients. Counted from cysteine to phenylalanine, this CDR3 has 15 amino acids. Only the CDR3 portion is preserved as DNA: 45 bases, with reading frame beginning at the first base. The junction carries 16 bases between V and J, which are trimmed by 4 bases and 8 bases respectively. In the germline V gene, CDR1 corresponds to SGDLS and CDR2 to YYNGEE. The entry originates in a study of T cells in narcolepsy (dated by TCRdb to 2016 to 2019). In terms of the full investigation: Patients with narcolepsy type 1 or type 2 (NT1, NT2) were enrolled in the study together with healthy control donors. To look for autoreactive T cells in narcolepsy patients that target self-antigens of hypocretin neurons (hypocretin, TRIB2), the study used TCR Vbeta sequencing to follow clonotypes in blood and CSF. The study at large found these results: HCRT-specific and TRIB2-specific autoreactive clonotypes were highlighted in plots that compared CD4+ T cell clonotypes in CSF versus blood from the same patient. Certain blood memory CD4+ repertoires from patients and controls had no sequences that matched autoreactive T cell clones. According to the report, autoreactive clonotypes were detected serially in the blood of the same patients and of different patients, but not in healthy controls. Numbers of sequenced blood memory CD4+ clonotypes were comparable, averaging about 39,000 in patients and some 33,000 in controls.

The library was prepared using the immunoSEQ multiplex PCR assay. TCRdb retrieved this table from immuneACCESS and kept in-frame rearrangements only. Not all clones are present; in checked studies, unresolved V genes account for under half, and no reason is known for the remainder. The sample contains 30,000 to 45,000 clones, roughly 90% of them found a single time. In total, the top ten clones hold around 0.86% of the sample. Material: CD45RA- memory CD4+ T cells from PBMCs. This specimen's cell subset or site label, per the study, means: memory T cells sorted ex vivo from peripheral blood. This TCR was sampled from a human donor with narcolepsy. The rearrangement combines TRBV9 with TRBJ1-6; D gene: possibly TRBD1, on 5 matching bases. At the DNA level, the sequence is TGTGCCAGCAGCCCGGACCCGGGGGGGGATTCACCCCTCCACTTT. Translated, it reads CASSPDPGGDSPLHF.